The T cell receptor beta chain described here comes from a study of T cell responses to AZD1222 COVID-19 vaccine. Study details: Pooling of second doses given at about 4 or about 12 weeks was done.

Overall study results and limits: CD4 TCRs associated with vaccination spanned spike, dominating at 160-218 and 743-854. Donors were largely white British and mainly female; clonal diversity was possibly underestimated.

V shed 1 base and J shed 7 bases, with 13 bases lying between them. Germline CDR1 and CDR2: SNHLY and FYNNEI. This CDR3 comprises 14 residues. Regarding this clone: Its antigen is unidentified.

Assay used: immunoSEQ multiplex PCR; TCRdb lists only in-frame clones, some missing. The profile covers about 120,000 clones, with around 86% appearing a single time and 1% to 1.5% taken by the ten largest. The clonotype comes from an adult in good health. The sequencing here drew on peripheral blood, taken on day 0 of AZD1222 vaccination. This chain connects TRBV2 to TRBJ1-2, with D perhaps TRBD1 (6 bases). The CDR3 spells CASSEEAGVGGYTF. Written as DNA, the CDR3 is TGTGCCAGCAGTGAAGAGGCAGGGGTCGGTGGCTACACCTTC. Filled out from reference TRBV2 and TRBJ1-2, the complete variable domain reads EPEVTQTPSHQVTQMGQEVILRCVPISNHLYFYWYRQILGQKVEFLVSFYNNEISEKSEIFDDQFSVERPDGSNFTLKIRSTKLEDSAMYFCASSEEAGVGGYTFGSGTRLTVV.